Shown below are 15 T cell receptor beta chains from a single sample sequenced in a study of blood T cell repertoires in COVID-19 (TCRdb year 2020). Library generation was performed with the immunoSEQ multiplex PCR assay. Here the immuneACCESS table is served through TCRdb, limited to in-frame sequences with V and J called. Missing clones are a known gap in these copies; in checked studies unresolved V genes cover under half, and the rest lacks a known reason. The sample table lists 50,000 to 75,000 clones, around 73% of them with a count of one. Roughly 21% of the sample rests with the top ten. The source material was peripheral blood. The receptors originated from a man older than 75 with active or convalescent COVID-19.

This chain connects TRBV24-1 to TRBJ2-3; D may be TRBD1 (6 bases). V gave up 3 bases and J gave up 3 bases, with 15 bases separating them. Germline-derived CDR1 and CDR2 are KGHDR and SFDVKD. The CDR3 contains 16 residues. The CDR3 DNA follows: TGTGCCACCAGTGATCTGGACATTACAGGGACAGATACGCAGTATTTT. Translation gives CATSDLDITGTDTQYF.

The CDR3 region is CASSIGLAGVPDTQYF. For the CDR3, the DNA is TGTGCCAGTAGTATTGGACTAGCGGGAGTTCCAGATACGCAGTATTTT. The chain carries TRBV19 and TRBJ2-3; the match to TRBD2 covers 13 bases. The junction had 4 bases not matched to a gene; V was cut back by 3 bases and J by 4 bases. Germline CDR1 reads LNHDA; CDR2 reads SQIVND (reference sequence). The CDR3 loop spans 16 amino acids.

This clone was seen only a few times. The rearrangement uses TRBV2 and TRBJ2-2; 8 bases are shared with TRBD2. CDR3 length: 16 residues. V dropped 6 bases and J dropped 1; count of bases not matched to a gene: 7. From germline, CDR1 is SNHLY and CDR2 FYNNEI. The CDR3 reads CASSPRGGLNTGELFF. CDR3 sequence (DNA): TGTGCCAGCAGCCCCCGCGGGGGGTTGAACACCGGGGAGCTGTTTTTT. Supplemented by reference TRBV2 and TRBJ2-2, the full variable domain reads EPEVTQTPSHQVTQMGQEVILRCVPISNHLYFYWYRQILGQKVEFLVSFYNNEISEKSEIFDDQFSVERPDGSNFTLKIRSTKLEDSAMYFCASSPRGGLNTGELFFGEGSRLTVL.

The chain uses TRBV10-3 and TRBJ2-7; 7 bases align to TRBD2. The V segment lost 6 bases and the J segment 1 base; nucleotides outside the gene matches: 6. The germline gives CDR1 ENHRY, CDR2 SYGVKD. This CDR3 region has 14 residues. The CDR3 sequence: CAIRRDYRSYEQYF. The CDR3, as DNA: TGTGCCATCAGGCGGGACTATCGTTCCTACGAGCAGTACTTC.

V gene TRBV2 combines with J gene TRBJ2-7; TRBD2 matches 8 bases. V lost 6 bases to trimming and J lost 5 bases; unmatched junction nucleotides: 9. The CDR3 is 14 amino acids. CDR1 and CDR2 (germline): SNHLY, FYNNEI. CDR3 protein: CASRRAAGAHEQYF. In DNA, the CDR3 is TGTGCCAGCAGGCGGGCAGCGGGGGCCCACGAGCAGTACTTC.

The rearrangement uses TRBV6-2 or TRBV6-3 and TRBJ1-2; D might be TRBD1 (5 bases). The V gene's germline CDR1 is MNHEY and CDR2 SVGEGT. This CDR3 contains 14 residues. Deletions cut 5 bases from V and 8 bases from J, with 18 bases between. This chain's CDR3 is CASSLRDGGGGYTF. CDR3 nucleotide sequence: TGTGCCAGCAGTCTTCGGGACGGCGGGGGAGGCTACACCTTC.

This clone came up once. The gene calls are TRBV6-1 and TRBJ2-3; 11 bases are shared with TRBD2. The CDR3 has 16 amino acids. Trimming cost V 4 bases and J 4 bases; bases outside gene matches: 7. The germline CDR1 and CDR2 sequences are MNHNS and SASEGT. CDR3 residues: CASSVRSGGVPDTQYF. In nucleotides, the CDR3 is TGTGCCAGCAGTGTTCGTAGCGGGGGGGTCCCAGATACGCAGTATTTT.

The gene calls are TRBV5-1 and TRBJ1-1; 9 bases map to TRBD1. This CDR3 is 18 amino acids long. V gave up 3 bases and J gave up 6 bases; unmatched junction bases: 18. The germline V gene has CDR1 SGHRS and CDR2 YFSETQ. This chain's CDR3 is CASSYRPGQGLGTAEAFF. The CDR3 DNA sequence: TGCGCCAGCAGCTACCGCCCGGGACAGGGACTTGGAACGGCTGAAGCTTTCTTT.

This clone showed up just a few times. The chain employs TRBV3-1 (or the pseudogene TRBV3-2) and TRBJ1-5; D call uncertain. Per the germline V gene, CDR1 is LGHDT and CDR2 is YNNKEL (reference sequence). Between the trimmed V and J ends, which lost 0 bases and 10 bases, there was a span of 19 bases. The CDR3 extends over 16 amino acids. In DNA, the CDR3 is TGTGCCAGCAGCCAAGAACCCGTTACGGGGAATCGACCCCAGCATTTT. It codes for CASSQEPVTGNRPQHF.

The table lists this clone with many counts. The chain recombines TRBV3-1 (or the pseudogene TRBV3-2) with TRBJ1-1; D not resolved. V was pared by 1 base and J by 5 bases, with 8 bases between. CDR1 is LGHDT and CDR2 is YNNKEL in the germline V gene (reference sequence). CDR3 length: 13 amino acids. This CDR3 is CASSQGGGTEAFF. In DNA form, the CDR3 reads TGTGCCAGCAGCCAAGGTGGAGGGACTGAAGCTTTCTTT.

J is TRBJ2-7 and V is TRBV11-1; 8 positions match TRBD2. The trim removed 4 bases at V and 4 bases at J, leaving 9 bases unmatched. This CDR3 is 15 amino acids long. Per the germline V gene, CDR1 is SGHAT and CDR2 is FQDESV (reference sequence). CDR3 region: CASSYTSGQGYEQYF. CDR3 bases: TGTGCCAGCAGCTATACTAGCGGTCAGGGGTACGAGCAGTACTTC.

The V and J genes are TRBV5-6 and TRBJ1-5; 8 nucleotides line up with TRBD1. The CDR3 is made up of 13 amino acids. Trimming took 4 bases from V and 6 from J; bases not matched to a gene: 3. The germline V gene encodes CDR1 SGHDT and CDR2 YYEEEE. CDR3 loop: CASSVQGVQPQHF. CDR3 bases: TGTGCCAGCAGCGTACAGGGGGTTCAGCCCCAGCATTTT.

The sample holds one count of this clone. The chain has TRBV24-1 and TRBJ1-3, with TRBD1 matching 12 bases. The CDR3 extends over 17 amino acids. V was clipped by 7 bases and J by 3 bases; unmatched bases: 9. Germline CDR1 KGHDR, CDR2 SFDVKD. The CDR3 DNA reads as TGTGCCACCAGGCCGGGACAGGGGGCAATATTTGGAAACACCATATATTTT. It translates to CATRPGQGAIFGNTIYF.

V and J are TRBV10-3 and TRBJ2-7; 9 bases line up with TRBD1. Germline CDR1 and CDR2: ENHRY and SYGVKD. The CDR3 spans 16 residues. V lost 4 bases to trimming and J lost 2 bases; unmatched junction nucleotides: 9. DNA of the CDR3: TGTGCCATCAGTGTAACAGGGGGCTATACCCCCTACGAGCAGTACTTC. Translation gives CAISVTGGYTPYEQYF.

This clone was detected a few times. V is TRBV13 and J is TRBJ1-5; 10 nucleotides line up with TRBD1. V gave up 4 bases and J gave up 6 bases; unmatched junction bases: 3. Looked up from germline, CDR1 is PRHDT and CDR2 is FYEKMQ (reference sequence). CDR3 length: 14 amino acids. CDR3 DNA: TGTGCCAGCAGCTCCCGGGACAGGGGTCAGCCCCAGCATTTT. Translation gives CASSSRDRGQPQHF. The full variable domain, completed using reference TRBV13 and TRBJ1-5, is AAGVIQSPRHLIKEKRETATLKCYPIPRHDTVYWYQQGPGQDPQFLISFYEKMQSDKGSIPDRFSAQQFSDYHSELNMSSLELGDSALYFCASSSRDRGQPQHFGDGTRLSIL.